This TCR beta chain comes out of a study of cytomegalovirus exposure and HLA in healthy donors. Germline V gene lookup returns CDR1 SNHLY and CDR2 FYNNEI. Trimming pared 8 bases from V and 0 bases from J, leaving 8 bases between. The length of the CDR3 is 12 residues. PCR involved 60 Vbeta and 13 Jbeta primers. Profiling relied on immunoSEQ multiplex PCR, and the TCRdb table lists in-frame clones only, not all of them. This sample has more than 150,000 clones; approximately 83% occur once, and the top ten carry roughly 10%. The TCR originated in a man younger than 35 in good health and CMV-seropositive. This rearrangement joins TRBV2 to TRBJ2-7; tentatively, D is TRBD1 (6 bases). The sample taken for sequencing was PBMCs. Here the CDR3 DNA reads TGTGCCAGCGAGGGGGACTCCTACGAGCAGTACTTC. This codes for CASEGDSYEQYF. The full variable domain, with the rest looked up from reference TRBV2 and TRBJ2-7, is EPEVTQTPSHQVTQMGQEVILRCVPISNHLYFYWYRQILGQKVEFLVSFYNNEISEKSEIFDDQFSVERPDGSNFTLKIRSTKLEDSAMYFCASEGDSYEQYFGPGTRLTVT.